A single sample is the source of the 29 T cell receptor beta chains below, sequenced in a study of T cell responses to AZD1222 COVID-19 vaccine. Repertoires were generated with immunoSEQ multiplex PCR, while TCRdb's copy carries only in-frame clones and drops some. This sample has more than 140,000 clones; about 91% occur once, and the top ten carry approximately 2.3%. Material: peripheral blood, obtained on day 0 of AZD1222 vaccination. The receptor set was obtained from an adult in good health.

The chain recombines TRBV27 with TRBJ2-7, with TRBD2 matching over 10 bases. The CDR3 has 14 amino acids. From germline, CDR1 is MNHEY and CDR2 SMNVEV (reference sequence). Trimming removed 6 bases from V and 5 bases from J; junction bases left unmatched: 7. The CDR3 spells CASSQSGRVDEQYF. The CDR3 coding sequence is TGTGCCAGCAGCCAAAGCGGGAGGGTCGACGAGCAGTACTTC.

This sequence joins TRBV18 and TRBJ1-1; tentative D call: TRBD1 (6 bases). This CDR3 is 15 amino acids long. Germline V gives CDR1 KGHSH, CDR2 LQKENI. Trimming left V 3 bases short and J 1 base short, with 12 bases between. The CDR3 protein is CASSPHGTPNTEAFF. The CDR3 bases are TGTGCCAGCTCACCTCACGGGACACCGAACACTGAAGCTTTCTTT. Full variable domain (remainder filled in from reference TRBV18 and TRBJ1-1): NAGVMQNPRHLVRRRGQEARLRCSPMKGHSHVYWYRQLPEEGLKFMVYLQKENIIDESGMPKERFSAEFPKEGPSILRIQQVVRGDSAAYFCASSPHGTPNTEAFFGQGTRLTVV.

This rearrangement joins TRBV21-1 to TRBJ2-1; the table assigns TRBD2, which was not confirmed against the DNA. TRBV21-1 has pseudogene status. CDR3 length equals 15 residues. CDR3 nucleotides: TGTGCCAGAGGGGACCTAGCGGGAGTTAGGAATGAGCAGTTCTTC. The encoded protein is CARGDLAGVRNEQFF.

The chain carries TRBV30 and TRBJ2-3; weak D call: TRBD2 (6 bases). Trimming stripped 3 bases from V and 5 bases from J, with 18 bases between. The germline V gene encodes CDR1 GTSNPN and CDR2 SVGIG (reference sequence). There are 15 residues in the CDR3. As DNA, the CDR3 is TGTGCCTGGAGCAGCCGGGACTTGTGGAGAGATACGCAGTATTTT. This gives the protein CAWSSRDLWRDTQYF.

The chain has TRBV6-1 and TRBJ2-4, with 8 bases identical to TRBD1. The CDR3 is 20 amino acids. The V gene end was trimmed by 4 bases and the J gene end by 1 base; junction bases not matched to a gene: 18. From germline, CDR1 is MNHNS and CDR2 SASEGT. CDR3 loop: CASSARQGTPTRMAKNIQYF. In DNA, the CDR3 is TGTGCCAGCAGTGCAAGACAGGGGACCCCCACGAGGATGGCCAAAAACATTCAGTACTTC.

The chain links TRBV5-4 to TRBJ1-1; no reliable D call. Trimming removed 2 bases from V and 4 bases from J, with 3 bases in between. Germline V CDR1 and CDR2: SGHNT, YYREEE (reference sequence). The CDR3 spans 11 residues. The CDR3 DNA reads as TGTGCCAGCAGCTTAGGCACTGAAGCTTTCTTT. It yields the protein CASSLGTEAFF.

The chain has TRBV15 and TRBJ1-3, with D possibly matching TRBD1 (5 bases). V lost 0 bases and J lost 0, with 18 bases in between. The germline V gene encodes CDR1 LNHNV and CDR2 YYDKDF (reference sequence). The CDR3 is 19 residues long. CDR3 sequence reads: CATSRDRGTPRSSGNTIYF. CDR3 nucleotides: TGTGCCACCAGCAGAGATAGGGGAACCCCTCGGAGCTCTGGAAACACCATATATTTT.

Notes on this clone: At one end, the junction sequence differs from germline, possibly due to a read error. The chain recombines TRBV14 with TRBJ1-5; 8 bases match TRBD1. Looked up from germline, CDR1 is SGHDN and CDR2 is FVKESK. The CDR3 is 13 amino acids. As DNA, the CDR3 is TGTACCAGCAGCCCAGGGACAGGACAGCCCCAGCATTTT. This translates into CTSSPGTGQPQHF.

The CDR3 loop is CASSPGLAEDTQYF. Written as DNA, the CDR3 is TGTGCCAGCAGCCCCGGACTAGCGGAGGATACGCAGTATTTT. This rearrangement joins TRBV7-3 to TRBJ2-3, with 10 bases lining up with TRBD2. Trimming took 5 bases from V and 6 from J; bases not matched to a gene: 5. The length of the CDR3 is 14 residues. Germline V gene sequence: CDR1 SGHTA, CDR2 FQGTGA.

J is TRBJ2-1 and V is TRBV30; D remains ambiguous. The germline V gene encodes CDR1 GTSNPN and CDR2 SVGIG (reference sequence). The CDR3 is made up of 13 amino acids. Trimming pared 1 base from V and 8 bases from J, leaving 12 bases between. CDR3 loop: CAWSARSGDEQFF. The CDR3 coding sequence is TGTGCCTGGAGTGCCCGGTCTGGCGATGAGCAGTTCTTC.

The rearrangement uses TRBV7-9 and TRBJ2-5; 14 nucleotides match TRBD2. The CDR3 is 15 amino acids. V was pared by 6 bases and J by 4 bases, with 4 bases of the junction left unmatched. The germline CDR1 and CDR2 sequences are SEHNR and FQNEAQ (reference sequence). CDR3 coding DNA: TGTGCCAGCAGTCCGGGACTAGCGGGGGCAGAGACCCAGTACTTC. Translated, it gives CASSPGLAGAETQYF.

V is TRBV19 and J is TRBJ1-2, with D possibly being TRBD1 (5 bases). The CDR3 totals 11 residues. Germline V gene sequence: CDR1 LNHDA, CDR2 SQIVND (reference sequence). V lost 7 bases, J lost 8 bases, and 11 bases lay in between. This CDR3 reads CASNTGGGYTF. The CDR3 nucleotides read TGTGCCAGTAACACAGGCGGCGGCTACACCTTC.

The CDR3 bases are TGCGCCAGCAGCCAAGGGCAGGGGACAGACGAGCAGTACTTC. Translated: CASSQGQGTDEQYF. The gene calls are TRBV4-3 and TRBJ2-7, with 7 bases that match TRBD1. Germline trimming cut 1 base from V and 5 bases from J; bases unmatched to any gene: 5. The V gene's germline CDR1 is LGHNA and CDR2 YSLEER. The CDR3 sequence is 14 residues long.

The CDR3 region is CASSETGKGSGNTIYF. The CDR3 region has the DNA TGTGCCAGCAGCGAAACAGGGAAGGGCTCTGGAAACACCATATATTTT. The V gene is TRBV28, the J gene TRBJ1-3; perhaps TRBD1 as D (6 bases). The CDR3 totals 16 residues. Trimming left V 6 bases short and J 0 bases short, with 15 bases between. CDR1 and CDR2 (germline): MDHEN, SYDVKM.

The rearrangement joins TRBV3-1 (or the pseudogene TRBV3-2) to TRBJ1-3; unclear D gene. The germline CDR1 and CDR2 sequences are LGHDT and YNNKEL (reference sequence). Trimming took off 2 bases at V and 6 bases at J, with 5 bases between the two ends. This CDR3 has 12 amino acids. The CDR3 here is CASSQRTNTIYF. DNA for the CDR3: TGTGCCAGCAGCCAAAGGACAAACACCATATATTTT.

The CDR3 coding sequence is TGTGCCAGCAGTTTAACCACTAGCGGGAGAAACTACGAGCAGTACTTC. Translating it yields CASSLTTSGRNYEQYF. This sequence joins TRBV28 and TRBJ2-7, with 11 bases matching TRBD2. The CDR3 length is 16 residues. Losses at the gene ends were 2 bases for V and 3 bases for J; bases not matched to a gene: 6. Germline assignment: CDR1 MDHEN and CDR2 SYDVKM. Complete variable domain (other parts from reference TRBV28 and TRBJ2-7): DVKVTQSSRYLVKRTGEKVFLECVQDMDHENMFWYRQDPGLGLRLIYFSYDVKMKEKGDIPEGYSVSREKKERFSLILESASTNQTSMYLCASSLTTSGRNYEQYFGPGTRLTVT.

This rearrangement joins TRBV29-1 to TRBJ1-2; a possible D gene is TRBD1 (5 bases). Germline assignment: CDR1 SQVTM and CDR2 ANQGSEA. The CDR3 runs to 13 residues. V lost 3 bases to trimming and J lost 0 bases, with 8 bases between them. CDR3 bases: TGCAGCGTTGAGACAGCCACTAACTATGGCTACACCTTC. This codes for CSVETATNYGYTF.

The chain uses TRBV6-5 and TRBJ1-5, with unresolved D. V was clipped by 10 bases and J by 4 bases, with 14 bases between them. The CDR3 covers 13 residues. Germline V gives CDR1 MNHEY, CDR2 SVGAGI. The CDR3 sequence: CAISWEENQPQHF. The CDR3 bases are TGTGCCATAAGCTGGGAGGAAAATCAGCCCCAGCATTTT.

The gene calls are TRBV5-4 and TRBJ2-4, with a weak D call TRBD2 (5 bases). Germline-derived CDR1 and CDR2 are SGHNT and YYREEE (reference sequence). The CDR3 contains 12 residues. V gave up 1 base and J gave up 9 bases, with 8 bases separating them. The CDR3: CASSLIEGIQYF. CDR3 DNA sequence: TGTGCCAGCAGCTTGATAGAGGGCATTCAGTACTTC. The variable domain in full, with the rest retrieved from reference TRBV5-4 and TRBJ2-4, is ETGVTQSPTHLIKTRGQQVTLRCSSQSGHNTVSWYQQALGQGPQFIFQYYREEENGRGNFPPRFSGLQFPNYSSELNVNALELDDSALYLCASSLIEGIQYFGAGTRLSVL.

V is TRBV28 and J is TRBJ1-6; D is unresolved. This CDR3 is built from 12 residues. Germline lookup yields CDR1 MDHEN and CDR2 SYDVKM. Between the trimmed V and J ends, which lost 5 bases and 10 bases, there was a span of 9 bases. The chain's CDR3 is CASSPRLSPLHF. In DNA form, the CDR3 reads TGTGCCAGCAGTCCCCGATTATCACCCCTCCACTTT.

V gene TRBV15 combines with J gene TRBJ1-1; TRBD1 agrees at 11 bases. Trimming removed 1 base from V and 4 bases from J; junction bases left unmatched: 2. The CDR3 consists of 15 residues. CDR1 and CDR2 from the germline V gene are LNHNV and YYDKDF (reference sequence). The CDR3 nucleotides read TGTGCCACCAGCAGAGCCGGGACAGGGGGCACTGAAGCTTTCTTT. This sequence encodes CATSRAGTGGTEAFF.

This clone came up a few times. The gene calls are TRBV11-3 and TRBJ1-2; D is perhaps TRBD1 (6 bases). The CDR3 has 15 amino acids. Germline V gene data show CDR1 as SGHNT and CDR2 as YENEEA. Trimming took off 5 bases at V and 3 bases at J, with 16 bases between the two ends. CDR3 nucleotide sequence: TGTGCCAGCAGCCCCGGCACAGGGAGGGACTATGGCTACACCTTC. Its translation is CASSPGTGRDYGYTF.

The genes are TRBV9 and TRBJ1-4, with D hard to call. The CDR3 spans 15 residues. Germline CDR1 and CDR2: SGDLS and YYNGEE. Trimming left V 0 bases short and J 3 bases short, with 9 bases between. CDR3 nucleotide sequence: TGTGCCAGCAGCGTAGGAGGTGCCTCTAATGAAAAACTGTTTTTT. This codes for CASSVGGASNEKLFF.

The table lists this clone with a few counts. The genes are TRBV7-9 and TRBJ1-5; 9 nucleotides line up with TRBD1. Germline V CDR1 and CDR2: SEHNR, FQNEAQ (reference sequence). V dropped 1 base and J dropped 4; count of bases not matched to a gene: 8. CDR3 size: 17 residues. This chain's CDR3 is CASSLGTGAFGNQPQHF. The CDR3 DNA is TGTGCCAGCAGCTTAGGGACAGGGGCTTTTGGGAATCAGCCCCAGCATTTT. The full variable domain, in which reference TRBV7-9 and TRBJ1-5 provide the parts outside the CDR3, is DTGVSQNPRHKITKRGQNVTFRCDPISEHNRLYWYRQTLGQGPEFLTYFQNEAQLEKSRLLSDRFSAERPKGSFSTLEIQRTEQGDSAMYLCASSLGTGAFGNQPQHFGDGTRLSIL.

Remarks on this clone: Relative to the germline gene, one junction end is altered; a read error may explain this. The V call is TRBV7-7, the J call TRBJ2-1, with 8 nucleotides matching TRBD1. The CDR3 sequence is 15 residues long. Germline V gene sequence: CDR1 SSHAT, CDR2 FNYEAQ (reference sequence). The CDR3 here is CASSPRTGSNNEQFF. As DNA, the CDR3 is TGTGCTAGCAGCCCCCGGACAGGGAGTAACAATGAGCAGTTCTTC.

This sequence joins TRBV6-4 and TRBJ2-1; D is possibly TRBD2 (6 bases). Germline CDR1 MRHNA, CDR2 SNTAGT. The germline V and J ends were trimmed by 3 bases and 2 bases, with 14 bases remaining between them. This CDR3 comprises 16 residues. The CDR3 region has the DNA TGTGCCAGCAGTGAATCGGGACTCGCTACCTACAATGAGCAGTTCTTC. Translating gives CASSESGLATYNEQFF.

This chain uses TRBV3-1 (or the pseudogene TRBV3-2) with TRBJ1-4; no firm D call. The V gene's germline CDR1 is LGHDT and CDR2 YNNKEL (reference sequence). The ends were cut back, 0 bases at V and 8 bases at J, with 4 bases in the middle. The CDR3 runs 12 residues. The chain's CDR3 is CASSQEREKLFF. Written as DNA, the CDR3 is TGTGCCAGCAGCCAAGAACGCGAAAAACTGTTTTTT.

The chain is built from TRBV5-4 and TRBJ2-5, with D perhaps TRBD2 (6 bases). The CDR3 totals 14 residues. From germline, CDR1 is SGHNT and CDR2 YYREEE (reference sequence). V was cut by 5 bases and J by 2 bases, with 13 bases left in between. CDR3 bases: TGTGCCAGCAGTGGAGGGGCGCGACAAGAGACCCAGTACTTC. Translated, it gives CASSGGARQETQYF.

V and J are TRBV5-1 and TRBJ2-3; possibly TRBD2 for D (7 bases). The V gene lost 5 bases and the J gene lost 0 bases, with 13 bases spanning the gap. CDR3 length: 15 residues. Germline V CDR1 and CDR2: SGHRS, YFSETQ. The CDR3 reads CASRAGGRSTDTQYF. CDR3 DNA sequence: TGCGCCAGCAGAGCCGGGGGGCGGAGCACAGATACGCAGTATTTT.